One sample yielded the 20 T cell receptor beta chains listed below, sequenced in a study of identical twins. TCRdb re-called the 5' RACE reads with MiXCR, one entry per CDR3 protein. In the table there are 500,000 or so distinct CDR3 sequences, about 20% of which are singletons. The same data also contributed to another study, on T cells expressing NK-cell markers.

Sample: CD4+ T cells sorted from blood. These receptors all stem from a woman aged 18-30 years in good health.

The rearrangement links TRBV7-9 to TRBJ1-4, with D unclear. Trimming cost V 6 bases and J 6 bases, with 8 bases left between them. The CDR3 contains 12 residues. Looked up from germline, CDR1 is SEHNR and CDR2 is FQNEAQ (reference sequence). The DNA for the CDR3 is TGTGCCAGCAGTCCTGGCTATGAAAAACTGTTTTTT. It yields the protein CASSPGYEKLFF.

This clonotype was seen more than once but under ten times. This chain's CDR3 is CATPWTDLTDTQYF. As DNA, the CDR3 is TGTGCCACCCCTTGGACAGACCTCACAGATACGCAGTATTTT. The chain couples TRBV24-1 to TRBJ2-3; the D gene is possibly TRBD1 (6 bases). Germline loops: CDR1 KGHDR, CDR2 SFDVKD. The CDR3 sequence is 14 residues long. Between the trimmed V and J ends, which lost 9 bases and 2 bases, there was a span of 14 bases.

This chain uses TRBV4-3 with TRBJ2-1; D is perhaps TRBD2 (5 bases). Trimming took 3 bases from V and 10 from J, leaving 13 bases between them. Germline V gives CDR1 LGHNA, CDR2 YSLEER. The length of the CDR3 is 13 residues. DNA for the CDR3: TGCGCCAGCAGCCAGGAGGCAGATGGCGAGCAGTTCTTC. It encodes CASSQEADGEQFF.

CDR3 DNA sequence: TGTGCCAGCAGTCCCAGGACTAGCGGGAGTATGGGAAACATTCAGTACTTC. It is translated as CASSPRTSGSMGNIQYF. The chain employs TRBV12-3 or TRBV12-4 and TRBJ2-4; 13 bases are a match to TRBD2. The V and J ends lost 5 bases and 6 bases, in that order; junction bases with no gene match: 10. This CDR3 contains 17 residues.

The CDR3 DNA reads as TGTGCCATCAGTCCCGGGACAGTGACGAACACTGAAGCTTTCTTT. Amino acids: CAISPGTVTNTEAFF. The rearrangement links TRBV10-3 to TRBJ1-1; 7 bases match TRBD1. Trimming at V came to 5 bases and at J to 1 base, leaving 7 bases not matched to a gene. This CDR3 has 15 amino acids. Germline CDR1 ENHRY, CDR2 SYGVKD.

This clonotype has at least ten counts. The chain carries TRBV20-1 and TRBJ2-7, with D tentatively TRBD1 (6 bases). The CDR3 is made up of 14 amino acids. V lost 1 base, J lost 0 bases, and 10 bases lay in between. Germline-derived CDR1 and CDR2 are DFQATT and SNEGSKA (reference sequence). The CDR3 DNA reads as TGCAGTGCTAGAGGGACAGCTAGCTCCTACGAGCAGTACTTC. It translates to CSARGTASSYEQYF.

This chain connects TRBV6-4 to TRBJ2-1; no definite D call. The CDR3 is made up of 17 amino acids. Per germline, CDR1 MRHNA and CDR2 SNTAGT. Trimming removed 0 bases at V and 4 bases at J, with 16 bases between. CDR3 residues: CASSDSYSRVGYNEQFF. In nucleotides, the CDR3 is TGTGCCAGCAGTGACTCCTACTCTAGGGTGGGGTACAATGAGCAGTTCTTC.

This rearrangement joins TRBV6-1 to TRBJ1-1; 7 bases are shared with TRBD1. Trimming took 2 bases from V and 11 from J; bases not matched to a gene: 8. Germline V gives CDR1 MNHNS, CDR2 SASEGT. This CDR3 has 13 amino acids. The CDR3 region is CASSERGGAGAFF. CDR3 coding DNA: TGTGCCAGCAGTGAACGAGGGGGCGCTGGGGCTTTCTTT.

This clonotype was detected a few times. This rearrangement joins TRBV12-3 or TRBV12-4 to TRBJ2-3, with a tentative D call TRBD2 (5 bases). V lost 3 bases and J lost 1, with 14 bases in between. This CDR3 is built from 16 residues. The chain's CDR3 is CASSFWRVGGTDTQYF. The CDR3, as DNA: TGTGCCAGCAGTTTCTGGCGGGTGGGTGGCACAGATACGCAGTATTTT.

V and J are TRBV5-1 and TRBJ1-4; 7 bases fit TRBD1. The CDR3 extends over 13 amino acids. V was pared by 4 bases and J by 8 bases, with 5 bases of the junction left unmatched. Germline CDR1 reads SGHRS; CDR2 reads YFSETQ. In DNA form, the CDR3 reads TGCGCCAGCAGCCCGGGGGACAGCGAAAAACTGTTTTTT. It is translated as CASSPGDSEKLFF.

The gene calls are TRBV4-3 and TRBJ2-1; D call uncertain. V dropped 0 bases and J dropped 12 bases, with 15 bases sitting between them. Germline loops: CDR1 LGHNA, CDR2 YSLEER. The CDR3 runs 14 residues. CDR3: CASSQDQFVSGQFF. Written as DNA, the CDR3 is TGCGCCAGCAGCCAAGACCAATTCGTGAGTGGGCAGTTCTTC.

This clonotype came up a few times. The chain is built from TRBV29-1 and TRBJ1-1; TRBD1 matches 10 bases. The germline gives CDR1 SQVTM, CDR2 ANQGSEA. V lost 4 bases and J lost 5; bases outside the gene matches: 4. The length of the CDR3 is 13 residues. The CDR3 loop is CSVAGQGITEAFF. The CDR3 bases are TGCAGCGTTGCGGGACAGGGGATAACTGAAGCTTTCTTT.

Only a few counts were recorded for this clonotype. This chain connects TRBV12-3 or TRBV12-4 to TRBJ2-5; 7 bases fit TRBD1. The CDR3 contains 16 residues. Trimming removed 2 bases from V and 1 base from J; junction bases left unmatched: 7. The CDR3 region is CASSLLQGRFQETQYF. In DNA form, the CDR3 reads TGTGCCAGCAGTTTATTACAGGGGCGCTTCCAAGAGACCCAGTACTTC.

This clonotype has a handful of counts. The chain combines TRBV7-2 with TRBJ2-1, with 12 bases fitting TRBD2. J gave up 5 bases and V 5 bases, and 7 bases lay outside the gene matches. The CDR3 runs 16 residues. From germline, CDR1 is SGHTA and CDR2 FQGNSA. As DNA, the CDR3 is TGTGCCAGCAGCATACGAGGGACTAGCGGGCACAATGAGCAGTTCTTC. This encodes CASSIRGTSGHNEQFF.

The rearrangement links TRBV10-3 to TRBJ1-5; no clear D gene. Trimming removed 1 base from V and 7 bases from J, with 8 bases in between. Germline CDR1 reads ENHRY; CDR2 reads SYGVKD. The CDR3 totals 13 residues. The CDR3 reads CAISELTEQPQHF. The CDR3 DNA is TGTGCCATCAGTGAGTTAACGGAACAGCCCCAGCATTTT.

The chain links TRBV4-1 to TRBJ2-1, with D possibly being TRBD2 (5 bases). This CDR3 contains 16 residues. From germline, CDR1 is MGHRA and CDR2 YSYEKL. V was trimmed by 1 base and J by 12 bases, leaving 22 bases between them. CDR3 region: CASSQVGRDALKVQFF. DNA of the CDR3: TGCGCCAGCAGCCAAGTTGGACGGGATGCCCTGAAGGTGCAGTTCTTC.

V gene TRBV10-3 combines with J gene TRBJ1-2; possibly TRBD1 for D (5 bases). Trimming took off 0 bases at V and 7 bases at J, with 18 bases between the two ends. The CDR3 consists of 16 residues. Germline lookup yields CDR1 ENHRY and CDR2 SYGVKD. For the CDR3, the DNA is TGTGCCATCAGTGAGTCCAGGGATTGGTATCGGCGTGGCTACACCTTC. Protein sequence: CAISESRDWYRRGYTF.

This clonotype was picked up many times. The chain couples TRBV6-5 to TRBJ2-7; 8 bases agree with TRBD1. Germline CDR1 reads MNHEY; CDR2 reads SVGAGI. J lost 3 bases, V lost 2 bases, and 0 bases had no gene match. This CDR3 is built from 13 residues. The CDR3 spells CASSYDRGYEQYF. The DNA of the CDR3 is TGTGCCAGCAGTTACGACAGGGGCTACGAGCAGTACTTC.

Only a few counts were recorded for this clonotype. The chain couples TRBV29-1 to TRBJ2-1; 9 nucleotides line up with TRBD2. The CDR3 runs 16 residues. J lost 2 bases, V lost 1 base, and 6 bases had no gene match. The germline V gene has CDR1 SQVTM and CDR2 ANQGSEA. CDR3 nucleotides: TGCAGCGTTGAAGGCGGACTAGCGAACACCTACAATGAGCAGTTCTTC. It specifies CSVEGGLANTYNEQFF.

J is TRBJ2-3 and V is TRBV7-3; 8 positions agree with TRBD1. The CDR3 length is 19 residues. V was pared by 1 base and J by 4 bases, with 16 bases of the junction left unmatched. Per the germline V gene, CDR1 is SGHTA and CDR2 is FQGTGA. The CDR3 coding sequence is TGTGCCAGCAGCTTAAGAACTCATCTGCGACAGGGGACAGCAGATACGCAGTATTTT. The encoded protein is CASSLRTHLRQGTADTQYF.